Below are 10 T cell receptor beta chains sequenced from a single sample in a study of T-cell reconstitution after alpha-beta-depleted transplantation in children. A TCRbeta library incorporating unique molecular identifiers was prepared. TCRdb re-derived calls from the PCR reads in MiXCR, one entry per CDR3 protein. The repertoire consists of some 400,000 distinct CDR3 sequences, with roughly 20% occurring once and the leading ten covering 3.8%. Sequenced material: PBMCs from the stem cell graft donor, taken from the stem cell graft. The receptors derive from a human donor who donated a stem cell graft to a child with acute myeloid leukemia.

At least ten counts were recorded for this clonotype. This CDR3 reads CASSLRSSGYNQETQYF. The CDR3 bases are TGTGCCAGCAGCTTAAGGAGTAGCGGATATAACCAAGAGACCCAGTACTTC. The V and J genes are TRBV7-2 and TRBJ2-5, with a possible D match to TRBD2 (6 bases). Trimming stripped 2 bases from V and 0 bases from J, with 16 bases between. This CDR3 contains 17 residues. Per the germline V gene, CDR1 is SGHTA and CDR2 is FQGNSA. Full variable domain (rest looked up from reference TRBV7-2 and TRBJ2-5): GAGVSQSPSNKVTEKGKDVELRCDPISGHTALYWYRQSLGQGLEFLIYFQGNSAPDKSGLPSDRFSAERTGGSVSTLTIQRTQQEDSAVYLCASSLRSSGYNQETQYFGPGTRLLVL.

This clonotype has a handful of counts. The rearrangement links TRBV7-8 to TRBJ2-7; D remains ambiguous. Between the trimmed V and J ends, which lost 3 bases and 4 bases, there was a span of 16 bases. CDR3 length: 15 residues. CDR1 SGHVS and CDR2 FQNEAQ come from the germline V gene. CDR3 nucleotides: TGTGCCAGCAGCTTGACCGACTTACCACCATACGAGCAGTACTTC. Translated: CASSLTDLPPYEQYF.

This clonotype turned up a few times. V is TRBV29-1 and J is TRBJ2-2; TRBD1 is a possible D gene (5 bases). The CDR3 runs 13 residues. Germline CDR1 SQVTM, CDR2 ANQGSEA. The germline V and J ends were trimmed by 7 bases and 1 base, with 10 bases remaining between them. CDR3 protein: CSGETENTGELFF. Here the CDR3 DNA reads TGCAGCGGAGAGACAGAGAACACCGGGGAGCTGTTTTTT.

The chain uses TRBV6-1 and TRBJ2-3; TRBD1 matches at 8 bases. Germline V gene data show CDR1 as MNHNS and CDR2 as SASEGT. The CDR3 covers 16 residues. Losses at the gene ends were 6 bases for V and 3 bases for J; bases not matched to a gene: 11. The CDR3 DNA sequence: TGTGCCAGCAGGGGCACTCGACAGGGGAGGACAGATACGCAGTATTTT. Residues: CASRGTRQGRTDTQYF.

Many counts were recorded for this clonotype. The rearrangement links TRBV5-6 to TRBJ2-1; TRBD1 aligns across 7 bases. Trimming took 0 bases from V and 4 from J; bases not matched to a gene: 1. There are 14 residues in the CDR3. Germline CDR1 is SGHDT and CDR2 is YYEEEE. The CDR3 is CASSLGRGYNEQFF. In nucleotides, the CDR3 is TGTGCCAGCAGCTTGGGCAGGGGGTACAATGAGCAGTTCTTC.

For the CDR3, the DNA is TGTGCCAGCAGCCCACAAAGACTAGCGGTCTACGAGCAGTACTTC. Amino acid sequence: CASSPQRLAVYEQYF. V usage is TRBV3-1 and J usage is TRBJ2-7; 9 nucleotides agree with TRBD2. From germline, CDR1 is LGHDT and CDR2 YNNKEL (reference sequence). J lost 3 bases, V lost 4 bases, and 7 bases had no gene match. The CDR3 has 15 residues.

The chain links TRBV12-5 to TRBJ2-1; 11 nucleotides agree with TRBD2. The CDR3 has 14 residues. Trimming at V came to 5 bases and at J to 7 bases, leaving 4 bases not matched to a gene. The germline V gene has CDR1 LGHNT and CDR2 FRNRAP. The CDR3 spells CASGPSGRWNEQFF. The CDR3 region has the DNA TGTGCTAGTGGTCCTAGCGGGAGGTGGAATGAGCAGTTCTTC.

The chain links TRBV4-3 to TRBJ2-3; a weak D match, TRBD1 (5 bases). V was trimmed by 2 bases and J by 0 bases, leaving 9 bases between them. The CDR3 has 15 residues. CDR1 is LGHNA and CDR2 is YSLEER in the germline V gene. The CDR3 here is CASSQKGASTDTQYF. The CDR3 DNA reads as TGCGCCAGCAGCCAAAAAGGGGCGAGCACAGATACGCAGTATTTT.

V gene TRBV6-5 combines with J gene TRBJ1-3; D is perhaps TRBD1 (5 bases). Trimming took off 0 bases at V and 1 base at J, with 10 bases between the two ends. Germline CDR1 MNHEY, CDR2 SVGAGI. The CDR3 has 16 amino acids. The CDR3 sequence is CASSYSLGGSGNTIYF. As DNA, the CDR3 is TGTGCCAGCAGTTACTCGCTGGGGGGATCTGGAAACACCATATATTTT.

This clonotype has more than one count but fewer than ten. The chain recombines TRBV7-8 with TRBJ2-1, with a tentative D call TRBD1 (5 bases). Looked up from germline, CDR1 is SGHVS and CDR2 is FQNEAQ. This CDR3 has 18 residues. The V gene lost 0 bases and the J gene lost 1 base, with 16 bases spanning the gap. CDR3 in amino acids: CASSLALNPAGSYNEQFF. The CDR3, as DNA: TGTGCCAGCAGCTTAGCGCTAAACCCGGCAGGGTCCTACAATGAGCAGTTCTTC.